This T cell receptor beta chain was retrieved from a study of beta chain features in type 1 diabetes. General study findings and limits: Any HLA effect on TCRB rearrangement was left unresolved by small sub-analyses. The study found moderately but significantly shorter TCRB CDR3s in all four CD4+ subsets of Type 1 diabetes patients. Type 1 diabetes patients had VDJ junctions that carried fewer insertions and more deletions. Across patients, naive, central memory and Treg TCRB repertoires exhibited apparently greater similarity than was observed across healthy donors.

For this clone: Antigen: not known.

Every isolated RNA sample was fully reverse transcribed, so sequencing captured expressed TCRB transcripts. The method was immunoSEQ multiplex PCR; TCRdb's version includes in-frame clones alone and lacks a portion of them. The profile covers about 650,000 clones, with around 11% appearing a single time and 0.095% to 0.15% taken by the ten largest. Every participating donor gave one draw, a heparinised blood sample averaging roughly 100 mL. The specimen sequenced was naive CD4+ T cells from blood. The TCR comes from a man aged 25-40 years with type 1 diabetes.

The CDR3 DNA reads TGCGCCAGCAGCCCCCGGGGAACGAACACTGAAGCTTTCTTT. The encoded protein is CASSPRGTNTEAFF. This chain joins TRBV4-3 and TRBJ1-1, with D uncertain. There are 14 residues in the CDR3. Germline CDR1 reads LGHNA; CDR2 reads YSLEER. V was shortened by 4 bases and J by 1 base, with 10 bases between the two germline ends.